This T cell receptor beta chain originates from a study of beta chain features in type 1 diabetes. Sequenced material consisted of expressed TCRB transcripts (all of the isolated RNA was reverse transcribed). The data were produced by immunoSEQ multiplex PCR, yet TCRdb's version contains in-frame clones alone and is incomplete. Of hundreds of thousands of clones listed, roughly 13% are singletons. Germline V CDR1 and CDR2: SGHRS, YFSETQ. The CDR3 spans 13 residues. V shed 3 bases and J shed 4 bases, with 10 bases lying between them. This clone was picked up a small number of times. The chain uses TRBV5-1 and TRBJ1-1; weak D call: TRBD1 (5 bases). The specimen sequenced was naive CD4+ T cells from blood. This clonotype originated in a man younger than 35 in good health. The CDR3, as DNA: TGCGCCAGCAGCTCAGGGTTGAGCACTGAAGCTTTCTTT. This gives the protein CASSSGLSTEAFF.